Presented here are 9 T cell receptor beta chains from one specimen sequenced in a study of blood T cell dynamics during melanoma immunotherapy. Noted time point: pre-treatment baseline. Sequenced by immunoSEQ multiplex PCR; TCRdb stores in-frame clones only, minus some. The sample holds tens of thousands of clones, 85% to 90% seen once. Here the sequenced sample was blood, taken from a patient treated with checkpoint blockade. Receptors originate from a human donor with melanoma.

This sequence joins TRBV6-1 and TRBJ1-2; tentatively, D is TRBD1 (5 bases). From germline, CDR1 is MNHNS and CDR2 SASEGT. The ends were cut back, 6 bases at V and 1 base at J, with 12 bases in the middle. CDR3 length: 14 amino acids. The CDR3 DNA reads TGTGCCAGCAGAACGACAGCGAGTAACTATGGCTACACCTTC. This encodes CASRTTASNYGYTF.

This chain uses TRBV4-1 with TRBJ1-4; the match to TRBD1 covers 12 bases. The CDR3 consists of 18 residues. Germline-derived CDR1 and CDR2 are MGHRA and YSYEKL. The trim removed 1 base at V and 6 bases at J, leaving 9 bases unmatched. CDR3: CASSQVGQGARRDEKLFF. CDR3 DNA sequence: TGCGCCAGCAGCCAAGTGGGACAGGGGGCGAGGAGGGATGAAAAACTGTTTTTT.

This sequence joins TRBV5-1 and TRBJ1-1, with 8 bases lining up with TRBD1. Unmatched junction bases numbered 5, after V lost 0 bases and J lost 4 bases. The CDR3 spans 15 residues. CDR1 is SGHRS, CDR2 YFSETQ, per germline. The DNA of the CDR3 is TGCGCCAGCAGCTTGGAGGGAGGGACAGGCACTGAAGCTTTCTTT. Its protein product is CASSLEGGTGTEAFF.

The gene calls are TRBV7-8 and TRBJ1-5; TRBD1 matches 9 bases. Losses at the gene ends were 3 bases for V and 3 bases for J; bases not matched to a gene: 6. Germline CDR1 reads SGHVS; CDR2 reads FQNEAQ. This CDR3 is 16 amino acids long. In DNA, the CDR3 is TGTGCCAGCAGCTTCCGCCGGGACAGGGCCAATCAGCCCCAGCATTTT. Translation gives CASSFRRDRANQPQHF.

V and J are TRBV30 and TRBJ1-4; a possible D gene is TRBD1 (5 bases). This CDR3 is 12 amino acids long. The germline V and J ends were trimmed by 4 bases and 8 bases, with 11 bases remaining between them. Germline CDR1 and CDR2: GTSNPN and SVGIG (reference sequence). The CDR3 DNA follows: TGTGCCTGGACAGGAGGGGAGGAAAAACTGTTTTTT. Protein sequence: CAWTGGEEKLFF.

This clone has only one observation. V and J are TRBV10-2 and TRBJ2-6; D is uncertain. V was shortened by 5 bases and J by 1 base, with 3 bases between the two germline ends. The germline V gene has CDR1 WSHSY and CDR2 SAAADI. The CDR3 spans 13 residues. The CDR3 region is CASSRSGANVLTF. The CDR3 DNA follows: TGCGCCAGCAGTCGGTCTGGGGCCAACGTCCTGACTTTC.

The chain combines TRBV7-7 with TRBJ2-1; weak D call: TRBD1 (6 bases). The length of the CDR3 is 13 residues. Per germline, CDR1 SSHAT and CDR2 FNYEAQ (reference sequence). V dropped 5 bases and J dropped 4 bases, with 9 bases sitting between them. The CDR3 here is CASSQGQYNEQFF. The CDR3 nucleotides are TGTGCCAGCAGCCAGGGGCAGTACAATGAGCAGTTCTTC.

This chain links TRBV28 with TRBJ2-1; D is ambiguous. The CDR3 totals 12 residues. CDR1 and CDR2 (germline): MDHEN, SYDVKM. The V and J ends lost 11 bases and 0 bases respectively, with 8 bases between them. DNA for the CDR3: TGTGCCGGTGGAAGCTCCTACAATGAGCAGTTCTTC. This sequence encodes CAGGSSYNEQFF. Drawing the rest from reference TRBV28 and TRBJ2-1, the complete variable domain is DVKVTQSSRYLVKRTGEKVFLECVQDMDHENMFWYRQDPGLGLRLIYFSYDVKMKEKGDIPEGYSVSREKKERFSLILESASTNQTSMYLCAGGSSYNEQFFGPGTRLTVL.

The CDR3 loop reads CASGLGSGINQPQHF. CDR3 coding DNA: TGTGCTAGTGGTCTCGGGTCGGGGATCAATCAGCCCCAGCATTTT. The chain uses TRBV12-5 and TRBJ1-5; D is uncertain. This CDR3 is built from 15 residues. V shed 5 bases and J shed 3 bases, with 14 bases lying between them. Germline V lookup: CDR1 LGHNT, CDR2 FRNRAP.